These T cell receptor beta chains were read from a single sample in a study of shared clonotypes between healthy human individuals. The method was immunoSEQ multiplex PCR; TCRdb's version includes in-frame clones alone and lacks a portion of them. The sample lists fewer than 700,000 clones; roughly 96% were seen once. The material sequenced was naive CD8+ T cells sorted from blood. The source is a woman between 25 and 40 years old in good health. CDR3s include the opening cysteine and the closing phenylalanine or tryptophan. The order of the fields is CDR3 protein, CDR3 DNA, V gene, D gene, J gene, clone size. A D gene is named only where the DNA matches it firmly. Not every row has a clone size; where given, it reads once, few, many or a size class.

CDR3aa: CAWSPTGRAPDTQYF
CDR3nt: TGTGCCTGGAGTCCTACTGGACGGGCCCCGGATACGCAGTATTTT
v_gene: TRBV30
d_gene: .
j_gene: TRBJ2-3
abundance: .

CDR3aa: CSVEGGTGYEQYF
CDR3nt: TGCAGCGTTGAAGGTGGAACGGGTTACGAGCAGTACTTC
v_gene: TRBV29-1
d_gene: .
j_gene: TRBJ2-7
abundance: .

CDR3aa: CASSPAGSNEKLFF
CDR3nt: TGCGCCAGCAGCCCCGCCGGCTCTAATGAAAAACTGTTTTTT
v_gene: TRBV4-1
d_gene: .
j_gene: TRBJ1-4
abundance: once

CDR3aa: CASSLDAGPKLFF
CDR3nt: TGTGCCAGCAGCTTAGATGCAGGGCCGAAACTGTTTTTT
v_gene: TRBV7-9
d_gene: .
j_gene: TRBJ1-4
abundance: few

CDR3aa: CASRGDGNQETQYF
CDR3nt: TGTGCTTCCCGGGGGGATGGGAACCAAGAGACCCAGTACTTC
v_gene: TRBV27
d_gene: TRBD2
j_gene: TRBJ2-5
abundance: .

CDR3aa: CAWRTTGDYEQYF
CDR3nt: TGTGCCTGGAGAACGACAGGGGACTACGAGCAGTACTTC
v_gene: TRBV30
d_gene: TRBD1
j_gene: TRBJ2-7
abundance: .

CDR3aa: CASTATGDTYGYTF
CDR3nt: TGTGCCAGCACCGCGACAGGGGATACGTATGGCTACACCTTC
v_gene: TRBV28
d_gene: TRBD1
j_gene: TRBJ1-2
abundance: .

CDR3aa: CASSQNVGSSPLHF
CDR3nt: TGTGCCAGCAGCCAGAATGTGGGGTCTTCACCCCTCCACTTT
v_gene: TRBV7-9
d_gene: .
j_gene: TRBJ1-6
abundance: once

CDR3aa: CASRPPGSEAFF
CDR3nt: TGTGCCAGCCGACCCCCAGGGAGTGAAGCTTTCTTT
v_gene: TRBV27
d_gene: .
j_gene: TRBJ1-1
abundance: few

CDR3aa: CASSPEGSDDGYTF
CDR3nt: TGTGCCAGCAGCCCGGAAGGGAGTGATGATGGCTACACCTTC
v_gene: TRBV27
d_gene: .
j_gene: TRBJ1-2
abundance: .

CDR3aa: CASSFRTDTEAFF
CDR3nt: TGTGCCAGCAGCTTCAGGACGGACACTGAAGCTTTCTTT
v_gene: TRBV13
d_gene: .
j_gene: TRBJ1-1
abundance: .

CDR3aa: CASSSKNQPQHF
CDR3nt: TGTGCCAGCAGCTCCAAGAATCAGCCCCAGCATTTT
v_gene: TRBV28
d_gene: .
j_gene: TRBJ1-5
abundance: .

CDR3aa: CASSLRVYNQPQHF
CDR3nt: TGTGCCAGCAGTTTAAGGGTGTACAATCAGCCCCAGCATTTT
v_gene: TRBV28
d_gene: .
j_gene: TRBJ1-5
abundance: .

CDR3aa: CASSLWTHPADEQFF
CDR3nt: TGTGCCAGCAGTTTATGGACGCATCCGGCCGATGAGCAGTTCTTC
v_gene: TRBV27
d_gene: .
j_gene: TRBJ2-1
abundance: .

CDR3aa: CASSLSAGPNQPQHF
CDR3nt: TGTGCCAGCAGCTTGTCGGCAGGCCCTAATCAGCCCCAGCATTTT
v_gene: TRBV5-8
d_gene: .
j_gene: TRBJ1-5
abundance: .

CDR3aa: CASSYHPSQPPEQFF
CDR3nt: TGTGCCAGCAGTTACCATCCGTCCCAACCCCCTGAGCAGTTCTTC
v_gene: TRBV6-5
d_gene: .
j_gene: TRBJ2-1
abundance: .

CDR3aa: CASSLDSAYEQYF
CDR3nt: TGTGCCAGCAGTTTGGACAGCGCCTACGAGCAGTACTTC
v_gene: TRBV7-6
d_gene: .
j_gene: TRBJ2-7
abundance: .

CDR3aa: CASSRYRGFNEKLFF
CDR3nt: TGTGCCAGCAGTCGTTACAGGGGGTTTAATGAAAAACTGTTTTTT
v_gene: TRBV27
d_gene: TRBD1
j_gene: TRBJ1-4
abundance: .

CDR3aa: CASSSWTATKFF
CDR3nt: TGTGCCAGCAGCAGCTGGACAGCCACAAAGTTCTTC
v_gene: TRBV7-6
d_gene: .
j_gene: TRBJ2-1
abundance: .

CDR3aa: CASSLGLRGMGTPDTQYF
CDR3nt: TGTGCCAGCAGCTTAGGCCTCCGGGGGATGGGCACGCCAGATACGCAGTATTTT
v_gene: TRBV13
d_gene: .
j_gene: TRBJ2-3
abundance: .

CDR3aa: CSVEGIDSYNEQFF
CDR3nt: TGCAGCGTTGAAGGGATCGACAGTTACAATGAGCAGTTCTTC
v_gene: TRBV29-1
d_gene: .
j_gene: TRBJ2-1
abundance: .

CDR3aa: CATSRDSLTYEQYF
CDR3nt: TGTGCCACCAGCAGAGACAGCCTCACCTACGAGCAGTACTTC
v_gene: TRBV15
d_gene: .
j_gene: TRBJ2-7
abundance: .

CDR3aa: CASSPGFRVAQPQHF
CDR3nt: TGTGCCAGCAGCCCCGGTTTCAGGGTGGCCCAGCCCCAGCATTTT
v_gene: TRBV5-5
d_gene: .
j_gene: TRBJ1-5
abundance: .

CDR3aa: CATSSGIGYEQYF
CDR3nt: TGTGCCACCAGTAGCGGGATAGGCTACGAGCAGTACTTC
v_gene: TRBV15
d_gene: TRBD2
j_gene: TRBJ2-7
abundance: .

CDR3aa: CASSSTGSRETQYF
CDR3nt: TGTGCCAGCAGCTCGACAGGGTCTAGAGAGACCCAGTACTTC
v_gene: TRBV7-9
d_gene: TRBD1
j_gene: TRBJ2-5
abundance: .

CDR3aa: CASSFALAGVAGTDTQYF
CDR3nt: TGTGCCAGCAGTTTCGCGCTAGCGGGAGTGGCGGGCACAGATACGCAGTATTTT
v_gene: TRBV28
d_gene: TRBD2
j_gene: TRBJ2-3
abundance: once

CDR3aa: CASSLVGQNTGELFF
CDR3nt: TGTGCCAGCAGCTTAGTCGGACAGAACACCGGGGAGCTGTTTTTT
v_gene: TRBV13
d_gene: .
j_gene: TRBJ2-2
abundance: .

CDR3aa: CASSPNDRLVEQYF
CDR3nt: TGTGCCAGCAGCCCTAATGACAGGCTCGTCGAGCAGTACTTC
v_gene: TRBV7-9
d_gene: .
j_gene: TRBJ2-7
abundance: .

CDR3aa: CASSPTGNYYEQYF
CDR3nt: TGTGCCAGCAGTCCGACAGGGAATTACTACGAGCAGTACTTC
v_gene: TRBV27
d_gene: TRBD1
j_gene: TRBJ2-7
abundance: .

CDR3aa: CASSVVLGATEAFF
CDR3nt: TGTGCCAGCAGCGTAGTTCTGGGGGCAACTGAAGCTTTCTTT
v_gene: TRBV9
d_gene: .
j_gene: TRBJ1-1
abundance: .

CDR3aa: CASSQPGQGNSGANVLTF
CDR3nt: TGCGCCAGCAGTCAGCCGGGACAGGGAAACTCTGGGGCCAACGTCCTGACTTTC
v_gene: TRBV23-1
d_gene: TRBD1
j_gene: TRBJ2-6
abundance: .

CDR3aa: CASSLDGRGRAGANVLTF
CDR3nt: TGTGCCAGCAGCTTAGACGGCAGGGGAAGGGCTGGGGCCAACGTCCTGACTTTC
v_gene: TRBV7-2
d_gene: .
j_gene: TRBJ2-6
abundance: .

CDR3aa: CSAVSYNEQFF
CDR3nt: TGCAGTGCTGTCTCCTACAATGAGCAGTTCTTC
v_gene: TRBV20-1
d_gene: .
j_gene: TRBJ2-1
abundance: once

CDR3aa: CASSLGGTSGTYEQYF
CDR3nt: TGTGCCAGCAGCTTAGGAGGGACTAGCGGGACCTACGAGCAGTACTTC
v_gene: TRBV13
d_gene: TRBD2
j_gene: TRBJ2-7
abundance: .

CDR3aa: CASSFSGVGGSRAFF
CDR3nt: TGTGCCAGCAGCTTTTCGGGGGTTGGCGGTAGTAGGGCTTTCTTT
v_gene: TRBV6-5
d_gene: .
j_gene: TRBJ1-1
abundance: .

CDR3aa: CASSEPGPNYGYTF
CDR3nt: TGTGCCAGCAGTGAACCAGGGCCCAACTATGGCTACACCTTC
v_gene: TRBV2
d_gene: .
j_gene: TRBJ1-2
abundance: .

CDR3aa: CASSLLGNQPQHF
CDR3nt: TGTGCCAGCAGCCTCTTAGGGAATCAGCCCCAGCATTTT
v_gene: TRBV6-5
d_gene: .
j_gene: TRBJ1-5
abundance: .

CDR3aa: CASSHTVGGTYEQYF
CDR3nt: TGTGCCAGCAGCCACACCGTTGGCGGGACCTACGAGCAGTACTTC
v_gene: TRBV13
d_gene: .
j_gene: TRBJ2-7
abundance: .

CDR3aa: CASSPTGGSNQPQHF
CDR3nt: TGTGCCAGCAGTCCTACAGGGGGGAGCAATCAGCCCCAGCATTTT
v_gene: TRBV9
d_gene: TRBD1
j_gene: TRBJ1-5
abundance: .

CDR3aa: CASSPSGSRGDQPQHF
CDR3nt: TGTGCCAGCTCACCATCGGGATCCCGAGGGGATCAGCCCCAGCATTTT
v_gene: TRBV18
d_gene: .
j_gene: TRBJ1-5
abundance: few

CDR3aa: CASSVEGSGEKLFF
CDR3nt: TGTGCCAGCAGCGTAGAGGGGTCGGGTGAAAAACTGTTTTTT
v_gene: TRBV9
d_gene: .
j_gene: TRBJ1-4
abundance: .

CDR3aa: CAWSEYNHEQYF
CDR3nt: TGTGCCTGGAGTGAATACAACCACGAGCAGTACTTC
v_gene: TRBV30
d_gene: .
j_gene: TRBJ2-7
abundance: .

CDR3aa: CASSLGQGSIEQYF
CDR3nt: TGTGCCAGCAGCCTCGGACAGGGAAGCATCGAGCAGTACTTC
v_gene: TRBV7-9
d_gene: TRBD1
j_gene: TRBJ2-7
abundance: .

CDR3aa: CASSEKADIYEQYF
CDR3nt: TGTGCCAGCAGTGAAAAGGCAGACATCTACGAGCAGTACTTC
v_gene: TRBV25-1
d_gene: .
j_gene: TRBJ2-7
abundance: .

CDR3aa: CASSQGGQGIPNGDGYTF
CDR3nt: TGTGCCAGCAGTCAAGGTGGACAGGGGATCCCTAACGGCGATGGCTACACCTTC
v_gene: TRBV27
d_gene: TRBD1
j_gene: TRBJ1-2
abundance: .

CDR3aa: CASRGLAMYNEQFF
CDR3nt: TGTGCCAGCAGAGGACTAGCGATGTACAATGAGCAGTTCTTC
v_gene: TRBV28
d_gene: TRBD2
j_gene: TRBJ2-1
abundance: .

CDR3aa: CASSKLKDTLQETQYF
CDR3nt: TGCGCCAGCAGCAAACTGAAGGACACCCTACAAGAGACCCAGTACTTC
v_gene: TRBV4-1
d_gene: .
j_gene: TRBJ2-5
abundance: .

CDR3aa: CAFCLREGAGGRAGGELFF
CDR3nt: TGTGCCTTCTGCCTTCGGGAGGGGGCTGGCGGGAGGGCCGGCGGGGAGCTGTTTTTT
v_gene: TRBV30
d_gene: TRBD2
j_gene: TRBJ2-2
abundance: .

CDR3aa: CASTWLAGWGEETQYF
CDR3nt: TGTGCCAGTACTTGGCTAGCGGGATGGGGCGAAGAGACCCAGTACTTC
v_gene: TRBV7-9
d_gene: TRBD2
j_gene: TRBJ2-5
abundance: .

CDR3aa: CASSLMGPPAEQYF
CDR3nt: TGTGCCAGCAGCTTGATGGGTCCACCGGCCGAGCAGTACTTC
v_gene: TRBV5-4
d_gene: .
j_gene: TRBJ2-7
abundance: .

CDR3aa: CASSISRGETQYF
CDR3nt: TGTGCCAGTAGTATTTCAAGGGGCGAAACCCAGTACTTC
v_gene: TRBV19
d_gene: .
j_gene: TRBJ2-5
abundance: .